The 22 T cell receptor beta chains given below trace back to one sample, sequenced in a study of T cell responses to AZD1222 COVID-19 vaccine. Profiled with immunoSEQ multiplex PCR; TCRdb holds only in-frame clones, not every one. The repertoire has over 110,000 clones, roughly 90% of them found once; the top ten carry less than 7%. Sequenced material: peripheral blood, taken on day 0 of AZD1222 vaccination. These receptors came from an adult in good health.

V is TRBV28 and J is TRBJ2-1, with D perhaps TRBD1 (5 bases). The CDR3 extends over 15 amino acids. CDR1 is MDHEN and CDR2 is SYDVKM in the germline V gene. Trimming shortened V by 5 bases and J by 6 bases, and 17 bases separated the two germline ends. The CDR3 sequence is CASSITGILGNEQFF. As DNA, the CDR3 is TGTGCCAGCAGTATCACAGGAATTTTGGGCAATGAGCAGTTCTTC.

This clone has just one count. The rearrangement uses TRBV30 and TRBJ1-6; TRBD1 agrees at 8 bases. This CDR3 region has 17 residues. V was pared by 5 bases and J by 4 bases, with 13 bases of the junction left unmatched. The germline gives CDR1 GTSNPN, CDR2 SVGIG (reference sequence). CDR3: CAWAPLDRGTYNSPLHF. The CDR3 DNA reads TGTGCCTGGGCCCCTTTAGACAGGGGAACATATAATTCACCCCTCCACTTT. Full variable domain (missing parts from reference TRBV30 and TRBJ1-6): SQTIHQWPATLVQPVGSPLSLECTVEGTSNPNLYWYRQAAGRGLQLLFYSVGIGQISSEVPQNLSASRPQDRQFILSSKKLLLSDSGFYLCAWAPLDRGTYNSPLHFGNGTRLTVT.

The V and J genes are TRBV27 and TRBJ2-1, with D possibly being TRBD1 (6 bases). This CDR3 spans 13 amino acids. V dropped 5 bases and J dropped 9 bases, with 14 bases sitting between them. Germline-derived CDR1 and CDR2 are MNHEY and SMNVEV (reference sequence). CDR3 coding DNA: TGTGCCAGCAGTCTACAGGGTCACGGTGAGCAGTTCTTC. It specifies CASSLQGHGEQFF.

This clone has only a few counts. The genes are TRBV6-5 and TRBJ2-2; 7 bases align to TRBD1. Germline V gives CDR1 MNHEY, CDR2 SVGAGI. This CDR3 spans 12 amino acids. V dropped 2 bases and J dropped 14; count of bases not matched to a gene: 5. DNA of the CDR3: TGTGCCAGCAGTTACGACAGGGCGTATCTGTTTTTT. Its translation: CASSYDRAYLFF.

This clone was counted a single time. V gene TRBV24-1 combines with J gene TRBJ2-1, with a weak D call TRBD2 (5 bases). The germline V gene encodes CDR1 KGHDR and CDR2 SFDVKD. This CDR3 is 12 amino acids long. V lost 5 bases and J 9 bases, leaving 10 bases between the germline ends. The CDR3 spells CATSVLAGEQFF. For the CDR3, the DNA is TGTGCCACCAGTGTACTCGCGGGTGAGCAGTTCTTC.

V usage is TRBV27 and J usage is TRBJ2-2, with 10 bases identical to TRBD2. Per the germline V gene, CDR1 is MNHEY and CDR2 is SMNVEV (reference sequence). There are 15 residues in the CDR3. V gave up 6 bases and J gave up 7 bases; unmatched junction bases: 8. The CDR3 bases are TGTGCCAGCAGCCGAGCGGGAGGGCCAATCGGGGAGCTGTTTTTT. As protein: CASSRAGGPIGELFF.

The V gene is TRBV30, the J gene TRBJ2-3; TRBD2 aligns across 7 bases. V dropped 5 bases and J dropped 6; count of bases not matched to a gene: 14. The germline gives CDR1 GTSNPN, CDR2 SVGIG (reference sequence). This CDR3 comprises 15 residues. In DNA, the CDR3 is TGTGCCTGGCGTCACCCAGCCGCCGGGGGGGATACGCAGTATTTT. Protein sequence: CAWRHPAAGGDTQYF.

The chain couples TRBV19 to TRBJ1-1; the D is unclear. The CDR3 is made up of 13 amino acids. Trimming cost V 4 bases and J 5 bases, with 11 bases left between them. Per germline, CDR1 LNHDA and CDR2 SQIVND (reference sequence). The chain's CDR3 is CASSNPVWTEAFF. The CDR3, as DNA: TGTGCCAGTAGTAACCCAGTATGGACTGAAGCTTTCTTT.

DNA for the CDR3: TGTGCCAGCAGTGAAGCGGTACAGGGGGCGCTTTTTGGTGGGGCCAACGTCCTGACTTTC. Translating gives CASSEAVQGALFGGANVLTF. The V and J genes are TRBV6-1 and TRBJ2-6; the match to TRBD1 covers 9 bases. CDR1 is MNHNS, CDR2 SASEGT, per germline. With V trimmed by 0 bases and J by 3 bases, 12 bases remained unmatched. The CDR3 sequence is 20 residues long.

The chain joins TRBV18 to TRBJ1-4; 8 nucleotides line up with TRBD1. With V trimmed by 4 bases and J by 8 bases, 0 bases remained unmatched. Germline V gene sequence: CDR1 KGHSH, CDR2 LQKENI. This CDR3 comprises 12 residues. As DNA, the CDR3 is TGTGCCAGCTCACGGGACAGGGAAAAACTGTTTTTT. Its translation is CASSRDREKLFF.

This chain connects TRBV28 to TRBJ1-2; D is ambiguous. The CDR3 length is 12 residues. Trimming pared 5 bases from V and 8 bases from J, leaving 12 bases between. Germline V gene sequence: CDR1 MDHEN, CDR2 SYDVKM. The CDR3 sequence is CASSPPVGGYTF. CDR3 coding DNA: TGTGCCAGCAGTCCCCCGGTGGGAGGCTACACCTTC.

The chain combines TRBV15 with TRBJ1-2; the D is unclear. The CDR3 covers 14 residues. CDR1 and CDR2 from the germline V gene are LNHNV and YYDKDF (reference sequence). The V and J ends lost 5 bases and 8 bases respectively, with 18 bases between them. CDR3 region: CATSLGEYNSGYTF. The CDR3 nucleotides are TGTGCCACCAGCCTTGGGGAATATAATAGCGGCTACACCTTC.

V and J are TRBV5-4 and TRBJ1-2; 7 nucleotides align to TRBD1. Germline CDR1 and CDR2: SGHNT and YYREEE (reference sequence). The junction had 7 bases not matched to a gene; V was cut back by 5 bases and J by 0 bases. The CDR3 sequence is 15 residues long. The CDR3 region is CASRFGTAANYGYTF. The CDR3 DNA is TGTGCCAGCAGGTTCGGGACAGCCGCTAACTATGGCTACACCTTC.

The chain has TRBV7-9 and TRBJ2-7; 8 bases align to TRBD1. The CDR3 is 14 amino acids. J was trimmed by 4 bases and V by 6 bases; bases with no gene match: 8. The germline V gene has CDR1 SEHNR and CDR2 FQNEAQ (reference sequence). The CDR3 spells CASRSGTGTYEQYF. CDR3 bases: TGTGCCAGCAGGTCCGGGACAGGTACTTACGAGCAGTACTTC.

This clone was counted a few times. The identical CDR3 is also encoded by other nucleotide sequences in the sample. CDR3 nucleotides: TGTGCCACCAGCAGGGACAGGGGGCGAGAGACCCAGTACTTC. Translation gives CATSRDRGRETQYF. The genes are TRBV15 and TRBJ2-5; TRBD1 aligns across 11 bases. Germline V gives CDR1 LNHNV, CDR2 YYDKDF (reference sequence). The CDR3 covers 14 residues. The J segment lost 4 bases and the V segment lost 3 bases, leaving 1 base of the junction unmatched.

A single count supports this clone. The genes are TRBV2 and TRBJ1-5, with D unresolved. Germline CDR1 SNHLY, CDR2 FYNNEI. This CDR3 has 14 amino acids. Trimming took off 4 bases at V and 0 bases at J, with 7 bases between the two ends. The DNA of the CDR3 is TGTGCCAGCAGTGGCGGAAGTAGCAATCAGCCCCAGCATTTT. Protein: CASSGGSSNQPQHF. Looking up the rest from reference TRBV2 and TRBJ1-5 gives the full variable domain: EPEVTQTPSHQVTQMGQEVILRCVPISNHLYFYWYRQILGQKVEFLVSFYNNEISEKSEIFDDQFSVERPDGSNFTLKIRSTKLEDSAMYFCASSGGSSNQPQHFGDGTRLSIL.

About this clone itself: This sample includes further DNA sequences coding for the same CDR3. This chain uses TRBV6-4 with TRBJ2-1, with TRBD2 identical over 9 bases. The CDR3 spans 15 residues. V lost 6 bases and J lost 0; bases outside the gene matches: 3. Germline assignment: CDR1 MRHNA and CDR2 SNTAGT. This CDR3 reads CASSPTSGSYNEQFF. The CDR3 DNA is TGTGCCAGCAGCCCGACTAGCGGCTCCTACAATGAGCAGTTCTTC.

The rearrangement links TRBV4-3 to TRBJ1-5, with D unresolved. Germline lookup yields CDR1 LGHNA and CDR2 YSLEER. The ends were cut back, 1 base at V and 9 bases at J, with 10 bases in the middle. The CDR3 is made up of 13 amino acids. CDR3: CASSQVIDRPQHF. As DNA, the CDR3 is TGCGCCAGCAGCCAAGTTATTGATCGGCCCCAGCATTTT.

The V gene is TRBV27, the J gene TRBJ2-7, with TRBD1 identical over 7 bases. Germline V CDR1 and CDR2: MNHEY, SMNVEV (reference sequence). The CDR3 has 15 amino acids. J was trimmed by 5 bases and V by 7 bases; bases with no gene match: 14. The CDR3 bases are TGTGCCAGCACGCAAGGGGGCAGGGGTCTTGACGAGCAGTACTTC. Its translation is CASTQGGRGLDEQYF.

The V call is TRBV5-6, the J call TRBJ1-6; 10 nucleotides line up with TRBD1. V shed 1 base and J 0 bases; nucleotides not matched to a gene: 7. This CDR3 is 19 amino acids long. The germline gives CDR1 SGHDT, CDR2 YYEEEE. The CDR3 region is CASSLIGTGASSYNSPLHF. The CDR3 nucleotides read TGTGCCAGCAGCTTGATCGGGACAGGGGCAAGCTCCTATAATTCACCCCTCCACTTT.

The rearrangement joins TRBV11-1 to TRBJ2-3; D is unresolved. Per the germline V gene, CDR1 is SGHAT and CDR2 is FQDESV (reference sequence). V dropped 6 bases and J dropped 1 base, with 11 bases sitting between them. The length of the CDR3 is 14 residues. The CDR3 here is CASSYTDGTDTQYF. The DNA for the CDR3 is TGTGCCAGCAGTTACACCGACGGCACAGATACGCAGTATTTT.

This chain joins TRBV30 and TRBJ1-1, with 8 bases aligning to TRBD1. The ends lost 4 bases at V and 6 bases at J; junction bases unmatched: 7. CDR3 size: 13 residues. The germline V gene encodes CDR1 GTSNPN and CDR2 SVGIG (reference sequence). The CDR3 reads CAWTRQGMAEAFF. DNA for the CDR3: TGTGCCTGGACTCGACAGGGGATGGCTGAAGCTTTCTTT.